The TCR beta chain described here comes from a study of control samples from healthy donors and cancer patients. Assay used: immunoSEQ multiplex PCR; TCRdb lists only in-frame clones, some missing. The data contain 30,000 to 40,000 clones, about 85% of them singletons. This clone has only one observation. CDR1 is SQVTM and CDR2 is ANQGSEA in the germline V gene. V gave up 6 bases and J gave up 1 base, with 9 bases separating them. The CDR3 extends over 13 amino acids. The V gene is TRBV29-1, the J gene TRBJ2-2; D not resolved. Specimen: PBMCs. The source is a middle-aged woman with lung cancer. The CDR3 sequence: CSVLQWNTGELFF. The CDR3 nucleotides read TGCAGCGTGCTACAGTGGAACACCGGGGAGCTGTTTTTT.